This T cell receptor (beta chain) emerged from a study of blood T cell repertoires in COVID-19. Study-wide background: Material from acute and convalescent COVID-19 was sourced from the United States, Italy and Spain. Sample material is recorded as cDNA or gDNA derived from T cells, B-cell-depleted T cells, or PBMCs.

This CDR3 is 16 amino acids long. The germline V gene has CDR1 LNHDA and CDR2 SQIVND (reference sequence). Trimming took 5 bases from V and 4 from J, leaving 20 bases between them. In the original workflow: The authors estimated nucleated cell counts from reference gene primer amplification. TCRdb's copy holds only in-frame clones and misses some; the assay was immunoSEQ multiplex PCR. V and J calls and clone size are copied from that table; D and trimming were computed from the DNA. The sample lists roughly 250,000 clones; roughly 82% were seen once. Sequenced: peripheral blood. The chain uses TRBV19 and TRBJ1-1; D unclear. The TCR was taken from a woman older than 75 with active or convalescent COVID-19. The CDR3 sequence: CASSALTSVGSTEAFF. CDR3 DNA: TGTGCCAGTAGTGCTCTGACCTCAGTCGGGTCCACTGAAGCTTTCTTT.